The 20 T cell receptor beta chains listed next were all sequenced from one sample in a study of tissue T cells after allogeneic stem cell transplantation. Repertoires were generated with immunoSEQ multiplex PCR, while TCRdb's copy carries only in-frame clones and drops some. Seen here are about 5,000 clones, roughly 48% observed once, and the top ten hold roughly 5%. As to time point: mouse harvest day 7 after allogeneic transplant. Mouse grafts combined 10^7 T-cell-depleted bone marrow cells with 10^6 splenic CD5+ T cells. The sequencing input was gut tissue. These receptors came from a female BALB/c mouse given C57BL/6 T cells with graft-versus-host disease after an allogeneic hematopoietic cell transplant.

On this clone itself: Gene names denote mouse genes. The DNA ends 1 residue before the CDR3 does, and the rest of the CDR3 is filled in from the germline J gene. This chain joins TRBV13-3 and TRBJ2-4, with TRBD2 as a possible D gene (6 bases). This CDR3 is 15 amino acids long. Germline CDR1 NNHDY, CDR2 SYVADS. Trimming shortened V by 5 bases and J by 0 bases, and 13 bases separated the two germline ends. The CDR3 DNA, read in part, is TGTGCCAGCAGCCCGACTGGAGGGAGTCAAAACACCTTGTAC. Amino acid sequence: CASSPTGGSQNTLY. The entire CDR3 protein reads CASSPTGGSQNTLYF.

This clone has more than one count but fewer than ten. Mouse names are used for the genes. The read gets to within 1 residue of the CDR3 end, and the germline J gene fills in the rest. The chain has TRBV2 and TRBJ2-1; D might be TRBD2 (5 bases). The CDR3 has 12 amino acids. From germline, CDR1 is LGHNA and CDR2 YSYQKL. V lost 0 bases to trimming and J lost 13 bases, with 10 bases between them. The covered CDR3 bases are TGTGCCAGCAGCCAAGATAGGTGGGGACAGTTC. It codes for CASSQDRWGQF. The complete CDR3 sequence is CASSQDRWGQFF.

Comments on this clone: Gene names and germline refer to mouse. The CDR3 end falls 1 residue outside the read, so it is completed with the germline J gene. The genes are TRBV3 and TRBJ2-7; the D is unclear. This CDR3 has 13 residues. The germline CDR1 and CDR2 sequences are SNHLY and FYNGKV (reference sequence). Trimming removed 1 base from V and 1 base from J, with 5 bases in between. CDR3 DNA (partial): TGTGCCAGCAGCTTAGAGACATCCTATGAACAGTAC. It encodes CASSLETSYEQY. From start to end, the CDR3 is CASSLETSYEQYF.

With respect to this clone: Gene names and germline match the mouse. With the read ending 1 residue before the CDR3 end, the germline J gene is used to fill in that end. This chain uses TRBV26 with TRBJ2-4, with D perhaps matching TRBD1 (6 bases). CDR1 and CDR2 from the germline V gene are KGHPV and FQNQEV (reference sequence). The CDR3 runs to 14 residues. V was shortened by 0 bases and J by 3 bases, with 7 bases between the two germline ends. The CDR3 spells CASSLSQGQNTLYF. Partial CDR3 DNA: TGTGCCAGCAGTCTGTCACAGGGACAAAACACCTTGTAC. Supplemented by reference TRBV26 and TRBJ2-4, the full variable domain reads NSKVIQTPRYLVKGQGQKAKMRCIPEKGHPVVFWYQQNKNNEFKFLINFQNQEVLQQIDMTEKRFSAECPSNSPCSLEIQSSEAGDSALYLCASSLSQGQNTLYFGAGTRLSVL.

This clone was recorded a few times. Here the gene names and germline are mouse. The CDR3 goes on 1 residue after the read ends, and that part is filled in from the germline J gene. V gene TRBV26 combines with J gene TRBJ2-1, with D uncertain. Germline CDR1 KGHPV, CDR2 FQNQEV (reference sequence). This CDR3 is built from 13 residues. Trimming cost V 4 bases and J 3 bases, with 7 bases left between them. CDR3 DNA, as far as it was read: TGTGCCAGCAGTCCGGGAACCTATGCTGAGCAGTTC. It yields the protein CASSPGTYAEQF. The full-length CDR3 reads as CASSPGTYAEQFF.

Points on this clone: Mouse names are used for the genes. The CDR3 end lies 1 residue beyond the end of the read and is filled in from the germline J gene. The chain employs TRBV26 and TRBJ2-7, with 10 bases lining up with TRBD1. CDR3 length: 13 amino acids. Germline V gene sequence: CDR1 KGHPV, CDR2 FQNQEV (reference sequence). The ends lost 2 bases at V and 7 bases at J; junction bases unmatched: 2. CDR3 amino acids: CASSLDRGREQYF. CDR3 bases read: TGTGCCAGCAGTCTGGACAGGGGGCGGGAACAGTAC. The full variable domain, in which reference TRBV26 and TRBJ2-7 provide the parts outside the CDR3, is NSKVIQTPRYLVKGQGQKAKMRCIPEKGHPVVFWYQQNKNNEFKFLINFQNQEVLQQIDMTEKRFSAECPSNSPCSLEIQSSEAGDSALYLCASSLDRGREQYFGPGTRLTVL.

This clone has a handful of counts. Germline and genes here are mouse. The read ends 1 residue shy of where the CDR3 ends; the end is completed using the germline J gene. Other DNA sequences in this specimen translate into the identical CDR3. The chain carries TRBV26 and TRBJ2-2; perhaps TRBD1 as D (6 bases). Germline assignment: CDR1 KGHPV and CDR2 FQNQEV (reference sequence). The V and J ends lost 3 bases and 1 base respectively, with 6 bases between them. CDR3 length: 14 amino acids. CDR3 sequence: CASSLQGNTGQLYF. Incomplete CDR3 DNA: TGTGCCAGCAGTCTACAGGGAAACACCGGGCAGCTCTAC.

Worth noting for this clone: The gene names here belong to mouse. The read ends 1 residue before the CDR3 terminus; that terminus is restored from the germline J gene. The chain uses TRBV26 and TRBJ2-7, with D tentatively TRBD1 (6 bases). The CDR3 extends over 14 amino acids. Germline V CDR1 and CDR2: KGHPV, FQNQEV (reference sequence). V lost 7 bases and J 0 bases, leaving 13 bases between the germline ends. The part of the CDR3 DNA that was read is TGTGCCAGCATTCTAGGACAGAGCTCCTATGAACAGTAC. Translation gives CASILGQSSYEQY. The whole CDR3 sequence reads CASILGQSSYEQYF.

As for this clone: Genes and germline come from the mouse. This CDR3 reads CASSLEWGNTGQLYF. Incomplete CDR3 DNA: TGTGCCAGCTCTCTCGAGTGGGGAAACACCGGGCAGCTCTAC. This chain connects TRBV12-1 to TRBJ2-2; possibly TRBD2 for D (5 bases). The read ends 1 residue shy of where the CDR3 ends; the end is completed using the germline J gene. From germline, CDR1 is SGHSN and CDR2 HYEKVE. Trimming took 0 bases from V and 1 from J, leaving 8 bases between them. The CDR3 runs 15 residues.

Concerning this clone: Here the gene names and germline are mouse. The CDR3 goes on 1 residue after the read ends, and that part is filled in from the germline J gene. The chain uses TRBV3 and TRBJ1-1, with 7 bases identical to TRBD1. Germline lookup yields CDR1 SNHLY and CDR2 FYNGKV (reference sequence). This CDR3 contains 15 residues. Trimming removed 4 bases from V and 0 bases from J; junction bases left unmatched: 5. CDR3 sequence: CASSSRTGSNTEVFF. CDR3 DNA, as far as it was read: TGTGCCAGCAGCTCCCGGACAGGATCAAACACAGAAGTCTTC. The full variable domain, rest sourced from reference TRBV3 and TRBJ1-1, is GPKVLQIPSHQIIDMGQMVTLNCDPVSNHLYFYWYKQILGQQMEFLVNFYNGKVMEKSKLFKDQFSVERPDGSYFTLKIQPTALEDSAVYFCASSSRTGSNTEVFFGKGTRLTVV.

Comment on this clone: Each gene name is a mouse one. The sequence runs out 1 residue before the end of the CDR3; the remainder is reconstructed from the germline J gene. This sequence joins TRBV12-1 and TRBJ1-3; a weak D match, TRBD1 (6 bases). The V and J ends lost 0 bases and 0 bases respectively, with 8 bases between them. CDR3 size: 15 residues. Looked up from germline, CDR1 is SGHSN and CDR2 is HYEKVE. The covered CDR3 bases are TGTGCCAGCTCTCTCGGGACATCTTCTGGAAATACGCTCTAT. Amino acid sequence: CASSLGTSSGNTLY. The whole CDR3 protein reads CASSLGTSSGNTLYF.

About this clone: Gene names refer to mouse genes. The CDR3 goes on 1 residue after the read ends, and that part is filled in from the germline J gene. This chain links TRBV5 with TRBJ2-7, with 14 nucleotides matching TRBD2. The length of the CDR3 is 15 residues. Per the germline V gene, CDR1 is LGHNA and CDR2 is YNLKQL (reference sequence). The V and J ends lost 2 bases and 6 bases, in that order; junction bases with no gene match: 3. The CDR3 DNA, read in part, is TGTGCCAGCAGCCAATCCGGGACTGGGGGGGCTGAACAGTAC. Encoded protein: CASSQSGTGGAEQY. The whole CDR3 reads CASSQSGTGGAEQYF.

On this clone: Gene names follow the mouse nomenclature. The CDR3 end lies 1 residue beyond the end of the read and is filled in from the germline J gene. This chain connects TRBV16 to TRBJ1-2; possible D gene TRBD1, 6 bases. The CDR3 has 12 amino acids. Germline CDR1 and CDR2: SGHSA and FRNQAP. V lost 6 bases and J 4 bases, leaving 9 bases between the germline ends. The CDR3 sequence: CASRGGLSDYTF. The sequenced CDR3 bases are TGTGCAAGCAGAGGGGGGCTCTCCGACTACACC.

Note on this clone: Mouse gene names apply. The CDR3 is cut off 1 residue early in the read; its end comes from the germline J gene. The gene calls are TRBV26 and TRBJ1-3; D may be TRBD1 (5 bases). CDR1 KGHPV and CDR2 FQNQEV come from the germline V gene (reference sequence). The CDR3 covers 14 residues. V was shortened by 4 bases and J by 0 bases, with 7 bases between the two germline ends. CDR3 residues: CASSRGNSGNTLYF. The sequenced part of the CDR3 DNA is TGTGCCAGCAGTCGGGGGAATTCTGGAAATACGCTCTAT.

This clone counts as medium-sized. Mouse germline and gene names are used. The DNA ends 1 residue before the CDR3 does, and the rest of the CDR3 is filled in from the germline J gene. The chain joins TRBV5 to TRBJ2-7; the D is unclear. The CDR3 is 13 residues long. V was pared by 0 bases and J by 6 bases, with 9 bases between. Germline lookup yields CDR1 LGHNA and CDR2 YNLKQL (reference sequence). This chain's CDR3 is CASSQDRQVEQYF. The sequenced CDR3 bases are TGTGCCAGCAGCCAAGATCGGCAGGTTGAACAGTAC.

This clone occurred a few times. Gene names are mouse gene names. The read finishes 1 residue shy of the CDR3 end, and the germline J gene is used to complete it. This chain uses TRBV26 with TRBJ1-2; a possible D gene is TRBD1 (5 bases). Germline V gives CDR1 KGHPV, CDR2 FQNQEV (reference sequence). V was clipped by 2 bases and J by 4 bases, with 8 bases between them. This CDR3 comprises 13 residues. The CDR3 loop is CASSLGGSSDYTF. The CDR3 bases that were read are TGTGCCAGCAGTCTGGGGGGGAGCTCCGACTACACC.

As concerns this clone: These gene names are mouse names. The read finishes 1 residue shy of the CDR3 end, and the germline J gene is used to complete it. V gene TRBV15 combines with J gene TRBJ2-5; 11 nucleotides agree with TRBD2. The CDR3 covers 13 residues. With 6 bases clipped from V and 5 bases from J, the junction kept 1 base outside the gene matches. The V gene's germline CDR1 is SGHND and CDR2 FRSKSL. The chain's CDR3 is CASRTGGGDTQYF. The covered CDR3 bases are TGTGCCAGCAGGACTGGGGGGGGAGACACCCAGTAC.

This clone is labeled medium-sized. Gene names denote mouse genes. The sequence runs out 1 residue before the end of the CDR3; the remainder is reconstructed from the germline J gene. The chain recombines TRBV3 with TRBJ1-4; 11 bases map to TRBD1. V shed 5 bases, J shed 3 bases, and the junction held 2 bases outside the gene matches. The CDR3 loop spans 15 amino acids. Germline CDR1 reads SNHLY; CDR2 reads FYNGKV (reference sequence). CDR3 region: CASSPGQGANERLFF. CDR3 DNA (partial): TGTGCCAGCAGCCCGGGACAGGGGGCCAACGAAAGATTATTT.

In the case of this clone: Gene names are mouse gene names. The read terminates 1 residue ahead of where the CDR3 ends, so the germline J gene completes it. This chain joins TRBV23 and TRBJ1-4; the table's D call, TRBD1, has no DNA check behind it. Germline-derived CDR1 and CDR2 are KGHTA and FQNQQP. CDR3 length equals 14 residues. The CDR3 loop reads CSSSQGTYNERLFF. The sequenced CDR3 bases are TGCTCCAGCAGTCAAGGGACATACAACGAAAGATTATTT.

On this clone itself: Genes here carry mouse names. The sequence runs out 1 residue before the end of the CDR3; the remainder is reconstructed from the germline J gene. The chain couples TRBV26 to TRBJ1-3; maybe TRBD1 (5 bases). This CDR3 has 16 amino acids. Germline CDR1 and CDR2: KGHPV and FQNQEV (reference sequence). V lost 2 bases and J lost 0, with 11 bases in between. CDR3 loop: CASSLLGQNSGNTLYF. The CDR3 bases that were read are TGTGCCAGCAGTCTGCTTGGACAAAATTCTGGAAATACGCTCTAT.